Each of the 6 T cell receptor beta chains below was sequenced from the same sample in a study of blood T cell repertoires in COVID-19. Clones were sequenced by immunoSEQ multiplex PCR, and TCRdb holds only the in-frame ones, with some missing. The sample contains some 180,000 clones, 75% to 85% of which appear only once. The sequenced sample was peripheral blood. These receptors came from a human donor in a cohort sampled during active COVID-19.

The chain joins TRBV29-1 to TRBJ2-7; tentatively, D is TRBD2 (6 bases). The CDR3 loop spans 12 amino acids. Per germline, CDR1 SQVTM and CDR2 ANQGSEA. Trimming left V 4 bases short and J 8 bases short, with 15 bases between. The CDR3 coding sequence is TGCAGCGTTGCGGAGACTAGGTCCCAGCAGTACTTC. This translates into CSVAETRSQQYF.

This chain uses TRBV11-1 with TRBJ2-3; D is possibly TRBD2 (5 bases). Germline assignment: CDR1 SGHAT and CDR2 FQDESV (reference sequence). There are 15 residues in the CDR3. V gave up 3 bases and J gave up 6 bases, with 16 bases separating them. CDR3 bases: TGTGCCAGCAGCTTCGGGCGGAAGGGAGTTGATACGCAGTATTTT. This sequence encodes CASSFGRKGVDTQYF.

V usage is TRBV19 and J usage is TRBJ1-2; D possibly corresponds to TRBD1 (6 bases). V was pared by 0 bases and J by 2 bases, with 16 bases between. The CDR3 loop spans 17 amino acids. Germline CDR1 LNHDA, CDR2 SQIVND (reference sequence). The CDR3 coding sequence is TGTGCCAGTAGTATAGATCGGGACAACCCCCTGAACTATGGCTACACCTTC. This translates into CASSIDRDNPLNYGYTF.

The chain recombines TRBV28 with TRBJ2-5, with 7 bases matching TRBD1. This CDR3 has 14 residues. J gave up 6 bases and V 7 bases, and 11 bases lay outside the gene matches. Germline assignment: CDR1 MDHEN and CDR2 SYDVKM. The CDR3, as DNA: TGTGCCAGCATTCGACAGGGATCCTGGAAGACCCAGTACTTC. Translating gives CASIRQGSWKTQYF.

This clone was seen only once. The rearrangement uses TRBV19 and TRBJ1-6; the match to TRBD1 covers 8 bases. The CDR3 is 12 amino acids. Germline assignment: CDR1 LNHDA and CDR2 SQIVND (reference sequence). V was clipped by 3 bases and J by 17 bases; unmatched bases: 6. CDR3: CASSIQGAPIHF. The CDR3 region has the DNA TGTGCCAGTAGTATCCAGGGGGCGCCGATCCACTTT.

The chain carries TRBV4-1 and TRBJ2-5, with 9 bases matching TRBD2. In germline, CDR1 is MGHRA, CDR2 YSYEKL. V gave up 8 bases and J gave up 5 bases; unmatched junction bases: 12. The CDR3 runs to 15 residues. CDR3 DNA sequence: TGCGCCAGCCGAGAACGAGCGGGAGGTCAGGAGACCCAGTACTTC. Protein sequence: CASRERAGGQETQYF.